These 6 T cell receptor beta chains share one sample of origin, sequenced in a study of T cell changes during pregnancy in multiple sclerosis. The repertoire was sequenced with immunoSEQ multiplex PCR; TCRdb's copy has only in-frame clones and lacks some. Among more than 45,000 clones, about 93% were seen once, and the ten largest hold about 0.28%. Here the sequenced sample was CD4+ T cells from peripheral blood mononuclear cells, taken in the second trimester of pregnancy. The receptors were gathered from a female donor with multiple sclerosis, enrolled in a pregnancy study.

CDR3 sequence: CAISPSGRSYEQYF. CDR3 nucleotide sequence: TGTGCCATCAGTCCATCTGGCAGGTCCTACGAGCAGTACTTC. The V call is TRBV10-3, the J call TRBJ2-7; D gene ambiguous. CDR1 is ENHRY and CDR2 is SYGVKD in the germline V gene. This CDR3 has 14 amino acids. V was clipped by 5 bases and J by 1 base, with 12 bases between them.

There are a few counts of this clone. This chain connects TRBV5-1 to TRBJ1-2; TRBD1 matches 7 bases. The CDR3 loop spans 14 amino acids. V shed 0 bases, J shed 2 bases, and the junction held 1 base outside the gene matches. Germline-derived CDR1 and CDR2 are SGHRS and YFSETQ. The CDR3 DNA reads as TGCGCCAGCAGCTTGGACAGGGGAAACTATGGCTACACCTTC. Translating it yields CASSLDRGNYGYTF. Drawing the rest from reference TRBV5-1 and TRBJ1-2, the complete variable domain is KAGVTQTPRYLIKTRGQQVTLSCSPISGHRSVSWYQQTPGQGLQFLFEYFSETQRNKGNFPGRFSGRQFSNSRSEMNVSTLELGDSALYLCASSLDRGNYGYTFGSGTRLTVV.

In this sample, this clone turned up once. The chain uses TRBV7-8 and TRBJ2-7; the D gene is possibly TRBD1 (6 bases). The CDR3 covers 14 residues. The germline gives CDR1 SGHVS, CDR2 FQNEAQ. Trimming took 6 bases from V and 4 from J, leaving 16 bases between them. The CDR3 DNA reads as TGTGCCAGCAGATATCGCTCAGGGGAGTACGAGCAGTACTTC. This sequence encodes CASRYRSGEYEQYF.

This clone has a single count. CDR3 in DNA: TGTGCCAGCAGCTTGGCCGGCGAGCAGTACTTC. Amino acid sequence: CASSLAGEQYF. The chain carries TRBV5-8 and TRBJ2-7; D is undetermined. V shed 0 bases and J shed 6 bases, with 4 bases lying between them. The CDR3 contains 11 residues. In germline, CDR1 is SGHTS, CDR2 YDEGEE.

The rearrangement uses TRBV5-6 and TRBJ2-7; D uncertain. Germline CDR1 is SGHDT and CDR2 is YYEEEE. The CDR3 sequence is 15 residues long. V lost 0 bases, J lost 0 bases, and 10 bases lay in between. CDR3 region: CASSLAPRSSYEQYF. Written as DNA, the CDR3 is TGTGCCAGCAGCTTGGCCCCTCGTAGCTCCTACGAGCAGTACTTC.

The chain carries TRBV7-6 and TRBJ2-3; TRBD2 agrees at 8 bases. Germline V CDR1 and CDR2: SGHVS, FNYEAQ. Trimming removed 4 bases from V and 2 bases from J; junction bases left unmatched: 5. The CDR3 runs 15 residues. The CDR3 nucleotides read TGTGCCAGCAGCTCGACGACTAGCGTCACAGATACGCAGTATTTT. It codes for CASSSTTSVTDTQYF.